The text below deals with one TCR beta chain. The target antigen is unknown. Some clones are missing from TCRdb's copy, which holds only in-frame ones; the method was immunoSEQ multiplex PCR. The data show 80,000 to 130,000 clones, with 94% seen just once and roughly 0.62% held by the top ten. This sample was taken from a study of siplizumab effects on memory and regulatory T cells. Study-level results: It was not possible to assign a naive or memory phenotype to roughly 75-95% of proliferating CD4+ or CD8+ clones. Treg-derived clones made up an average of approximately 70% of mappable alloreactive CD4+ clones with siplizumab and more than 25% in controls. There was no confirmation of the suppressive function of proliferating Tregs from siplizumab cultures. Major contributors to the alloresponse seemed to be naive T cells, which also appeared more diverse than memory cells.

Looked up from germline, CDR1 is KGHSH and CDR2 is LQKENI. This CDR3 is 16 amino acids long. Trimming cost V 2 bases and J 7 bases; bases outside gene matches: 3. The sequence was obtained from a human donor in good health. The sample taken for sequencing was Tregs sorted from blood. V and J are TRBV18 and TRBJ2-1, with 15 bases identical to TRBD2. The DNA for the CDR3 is TGTGCCAGCTCACCAAGGACTAGCGGGAGGGGGAATGAGCAGTTCTTC. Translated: CASSPRTSGRGNEQFF.